The 11 T cell receptor beta chains below all came from one sample that was sequenced in a study of cytomegalovirus exposure and HLA in healthy donors. With 60 Vbeta and 13 Jbeta primers, the PCR was carried out. Repertoires were generated with immunoSEQ multiplex PCR, while TCRdb's copy carries only in-frame clones and drops some. Counted here are roughly 160,000 clones, around four fifths occurring once; the ten biggest clones make up about 1.3%. Sequencing was performed on PBMCs. These receptors came from a woman between 45 and 65 years old in good health and CMV-seronegative.

The V gene is TRBV5-6, the J gene TRBJ2-5; no firm D call. Trimming cost V 3 bases and J 4 bases, with 4 bases left between them. The CDR3 loop spans 11 amino acids. Germline-derived CDR1 and CDR2 are SGHDT and YYEEEE. The CDR3 coding sequence is TGTGCCAGCAGCTACGGAGAGACCCAGTACTTC. The encoded protein is CASSYGETQYF.

This clone was observed a handful of times. DNA of the CDR3: TGTGCCAGCAGCTTATCAGGGTCTGGGGCCAACGTCCTGACTTTC. This codes for CASSLSGSGANVLTF. The rearrangement links TRBV7-9 to TRBJ2-6, with D perhaps TRBD1 (5 bases). V was clipped by 2 bases and J by 1 base, with 6 bases between them. The CDR3 is made up of 15 amino acids. The V gene's germline CDR1 is SEHNR and CDR2 FQNEAQ (reference sequence).

The V gene is TRBV4-3, the J gene TRBJ1-2; D is ambiguous. V was trimmed by 0 bases and J by 4 bases, leaving 6 bases between them. The CDR3 is 13 residues long. Germline V CDR1 and CDR2: LGHNA, YSLEER. CDR3 bases: TGCGCCAGCAGCCAAGATGGGAGCTATGGCTACACCTTC. Its protein is CASSQDGSYGYTF.

V is TRBV4-3 and J is TRBJ2-7; D possibly corresponds to TRBD2 (6 bases). Germline loops: CDR1 LGHNA, CDR2 YSLEER. The CDR3 consists of 15 residues. Trimming removed 1 base at V and 2 bases at J, with 12 bases between. The CDR3 region is CASSQALGGAYEQYF. The CDR3 DNA reads as TGCGCCAGCAGCCAAGCACTCGGAGGGGCCTACGAGCAGTACTTC.

The chain carries TRBV5-5 and TRBJ1-5; D might be TRBD1 (5 bases). CDR3 length equals 14 residues. CDR1 and CDR2 from the germline V gene are SGHKS and YYEKEE (reference sequence). V lost 4 bases and J 5 bases, leaving 13 bases between the germline ends. CDR3 coding DNA: TGTGCCAGCAGCCGCAGGGTAGAGGATCAGCCCCAGCATTTT. This gives the protein CASSRRVEDQPQHF. The full variable domain, rest sourced from reference TRBV5-5 and TRBJ1-5, is DAGVTQSPTHLIKTRGQQVTLRCSPISGHKSVSWYQQVLGQGPQFIFQYYEKEERGRGNFPDRFSARQFPNYSSELNVNALLLGDSALYLCASSRRVEDQPQHFGDGTRLSIL.

This chain joins TRBV14 and TRBJ2-5; D not resolved. The germline V and J ends were trimmed by 0 bases and 5 bases, with 16 bases remaining between them. Germline lookup yields CDR1 SGHDN and CDR2 FVKESK. The CDR3 is 16 residues long. This CDR3 is CASSQDQATVQETQYF. CDR3 DNA: TGTGCCAGCAGCCAAGATCAGGCTACCGTCCAGGAGACCCAGTACTTC.

Notes on this clone: The junction does not match germline at one end; this may be a read error. J is TRBJ1-5 and V is TRBV7-9; no clear D. Germline CDR1 SEHNR, CDR2 FQNEAQ (reference sequence). The CDR3 sequence is 12 residues long. CDR3 in DNA: TGTTCCAGCAGCGCCGGAGGGCAGCCCCAGCATTTT. Residues: CSSSAGGQPQHF.

The rearrangement joins TRBV6-4 to TRBJ1-2; D not certain. The CDR3 covers 13 residues. Per germline, CDR1 MRHNA and CDR2 SNTAGT. Trimming stripped 3 bases from V and 7 bases from J, with 12 bases between. As DNA, the CDR3 is TGTGCCAGCAGTGAGCGGCCCGGGAGTGGCTACACCTTC. It is translated as CASSERPGSGYTF.

The rearrangement uses TRBV6-5 and TRBJ2-2; perhaps TRBD1 as D (6 bases). With 6 bases removed from V and 0 bases from J, the gap between germline ends came to 11 bases. CDR1 is MNHEY, CDR2 SVGAGI, per germline. CDR3 size: 15 residues. This CDR3 reads CASRTDRANTGELFF. DNA for the CDR3: TGTGCCAGCAGGACGGACAGAGCGAACACCGGGGAGCTGTTTTTT.

CDR3 protein: CASSSGQGRDGYTF. CDR3 bases: TGTGCCAGCAGTTCGGGACAGGGAAGGGATGGCTACACCTTC. This sequence joins TRBV27 and TRBJ1-2, with 9 bases that match TRBD1. This CDR3 has 14 amino acids. V lost 4 bases and J lost 6; bases outside the gene matches: 6. Germline V gene lookup returns CDR1 MNHEY and CDR2 SMNVEV (reference sequence).

This clone was counted once. The chain couples TRBV6-5 to TRBJ1-1; D gene uncertain. This CDR3 is 11 amino acids long. Germline V gives CDR1 MNHEY, CDR2 SVGAGI. Trimming pared 7 bases from V and 1 base from J, leaving 4 bases between. The CDR3 sequence is CASNSNTEAFF. The CDR3 coding sequence is TGTGCCAGCAACTCGAACACTGAAGCTTTCTTT.